This entry lists 9 T cell receptor beta chains sequenced from one sample in a study of cytomegalovirus exposure and HLA in healthy donors. Assay: immunoSEQ multiplex PCR; the TCRdb copy retains only in-frame clones and omits some. The sample lists 55,000 to 75,000 clones, about nine tenths occurring once. The sequencing sample was made of PBMCs. These receptors all come from a man younger than 35 in good health and CMV-seronegative.

This rearrangement joins TRBV19 to TRBJ2-7; 8 nucleotides agree with TRBD2. This CDR3 has 14 residues. After removal of 10 bases from V and 4 bases from J, the junction contained 12 bases not matched to a gene. Looked up from germline, CDR1 is LNHDA and CDR2 is SQIVND (reference sequence). Here the CDR3 reads CATSTGTSVYEQYF. CDR3 DNA: TGTGCCACATCAACCGGGACTAGTGTTTACGAGCAGTACTTC.

The J gene is TRBJ2-1, the V gene TRBV25-1, with D uncertain. V was shortened by 3 bases and J by 0 bases, with 3 bases between the two germline ends. This CDR3 has 13 residues. The germline V gene has CDR1 MGHDK and CDR2 SYGVNS. The CDR3 region has the DNA TGTGCCAGCAGTGAGTACTCCTACAATGAGCAGTTCTTC. Translating gives CASSEYSYNEQFF.

V usage is TRBV6-5 and J usage is TRBJ2-7; 9 nucleotides agree with TRBD1. Germline V CDR1 and CDR2: MNHEY, SVGAGI. With 6 bases clipped from V and 0 bases from J, the junction kept 6 bases outside the gene matches. This CDR3 is built from 15 residues. CDR3 residues: CASRQGQGVSYEQYF. The CDR3 DNA follows: TGTGCCAGCAGACAGGGACAGGGCGTCTCCTACGAGCAGTACTTC.

V is TRBV4-3 and J is TRBJ2-1; D not resolved. Germline V gene lookup returns CDR1 LGHNA and CDR2 YSLEER. Trimming left V 0 bases short and J 2 bases short, with 11 bases between. This CDR3 region has 16 residues. The DNA for the CDR3 is TGCGCCAGCAGCCAAGATCTGATGGCCCCCTACAATGAGCAGTTCTTC. It encodes CASSQDLMAPYNEQFF.

The gene calls are TRBV7-3 and TRBJ1-2; the D gene is possibly TRBD1 (5 bases). From germline, CDR1 is SGHTA and CDR2 FQGTGA. The CDR3 loop spans 13 amino acids. Between the trimmed V and J ends, which lost 2 bases and 5 bases, there was a span of 9 bases. The CDR3 nucleotides are TGTGCCAGCAGCTTATCCGGGGGATATGGCTACACCTTC. The encoded protein is CASSLSGGYGYTF.

The V and J genes are TRBV4-3 and TRBJ2-1, with a tentative D call TRBD1 (5 bases). This CDR3 has 15 amino acids. Trimming removed 0 bases from V and 3 bases from J, with 9 bases in between. The V gene's germline CDR1 is LGHNA and CDR2 YSLEER. The CDR3 reads CASSQDTGHYNEQFF. In nucleotides, the CDR3 is TGCGCCAGCAGCCAAGATACTGGACACTACAATGAGCAGTTCTTC.

The chain carries TRBV6-6 and TRBJ1-2; 8 bases agree with TRBD1. The CDR3 spans 13 residues. J was trimmed by 10 bases and V by 4 bases; bases with no gene match: 8. Germline V gives CDR1 MNHNY, CDR2 SVGAGI (reference sequence). The CDR3 coding sequence is TGTGCCAGCAGTTTGCCACCGGGACAGGCCTACACCTTC. Its protein is CASSLPPGQAYTF.

The V call is TRBV7-6, the J call TRBJ2-3, with TRBD2 as a possible D gene (6 bases). Germline CDR1 is SGHVS and CDR2 is FNYEAQ. This CDR3 is built from 15 residues. The V end lost 4 bases, the J end lost 6 bases, and 17 bases lay between the germline ends. CDR3 loop: CASSSGLTLGDTQYF. The CDR3 DNA sequence: TGTGCCAGCAGCTCCGGACTAACCCTGGGGGATACGCAGTATTTT.

This chain joins TRBV7-9 and TRBJ2-1; D possibly corresponds to TRBD2 (6 bases). V lost 3 bases and J lost 2, with 14 bases in between. The length of the CDR3 is 16 residues. Germline lookup yields CDR1 SEHNR and CDR2 FQNEAQ (reference sequence). The DNA of the CDR3 is TGTGCCAGCAGCTTTATAAGGGCGGGGACCTACAATGAGCAGTTCTTC. It specifies CASSFIRAGTYNEQFF.